This is a list of T cell receptor beta chains from one sample in a study of T cells in Graves' hyperthyroidism and ophthalmopathy. TCRdb passed the multiplex PCR reads through MiXCR, listing each CDR3 protein once. The top ten hold around a sixth of the sample, which has a few hundred thousand distinct CDR3 sequences, 14% seen once. Sequenced input: blood. The receptors stem from a woman aged 18 to 35 with Graves' hyperthyroidism. Both conserved end residues are part of each CDR3.

V,J,CDR3
TRBV7-3,TRBJ2-2,CASSLTGGLNTGELFF
TRBV7-8,TRBJ2-1,CASSPHDEQFF
TRBV27,TRBJ2-3,CASSSLARSTDTQYF
TRBV12-3/TRBV12-4,TRBJ2-1,CASSLAGEGRAEQFF
TRBV3-1,TRBJ2-7,CASSPTGIYEQYF
TRBV30,TRBJ1-1,CAWRLGSKTEAFF
TRBV4-2,TRBJ1-2,CASSQEVGDGGHGYTF
TRBV27,TRBJ1-1,CASSFRGVGITEAFF
TRBV7-2,TRBJ2-7,CASSHRQDHEQYF
TRBV25-1,TRBJ1-4,CASSDVGTANEKLFF
TRBV27,TRBJ2-6,CASSIRFSDSLGSGANVLTF
TRBV19,TRBJ2-3,CASTLTDSPSTDTQYF
TRBV19,TRBJ1-2,CASSTRTGEGYTF
TRBV29-1,TRBJ2-4,CSVRGQVLAKNIQYF
TRBV6-1,TRBJ1-1,CASSEKGLPRTEAFF
TRBV7-2,TRBJ1-1,CASSQDSFMNTEAFF
TRBV9,TRBJ2-2,CASSVGGANTGELFF
TRBV27,TRBJ2-3,CASSPISGLAGVQADTQYF
TRBV7-9,TRBJ2-5,CASTGTGQETQYF
TRBV29-1,TRBJ2-1,CSATGTSGRYNEQFF
TRBV5-1,TRBJ2-3,CASSLESSGSGTDTQYF
TRBV2,TRBJ2-1,CASSEAQGGEQFF
TRBV20-1,TRBJ2-2,CSARDLRVSGELFF
TRBV12-5,TRBJ2-6,CASGLRDPGGGANVLTF
TRBV14,TRBJ2-5,CASSHWGTGRETQYF
TRBV11-2,TRBJ1-1,CASTLGLGAFF
TRBV7-2,TRBJ1-6,CASKTDREGQGSPLHF
TRBV19,TRBJ2-7,CASSPSSGAYEQYF
TRBV7-2,TRBJ1-2,CASSLAGSPYGYTF
TRBV12-3/TRBV12-4,TRBJ2-7,CASSLSGGTGELYF
TRBV4-1,TRBJ1-2,CASSQPTEKASYGYTF
TRBV7-8,TRBJ2-4,CTSSLARDPAKNIQYF
TRBV20-1,TRBJ2-7,CSALSGDSYEQYF
TRBV5-1,TRBJ1-4,CASSLETGRREKLFF
TRBV12-3/TRBV12-4,TRBJ2-5,CASSYDGRPPGYF
TRBV12-3/TRBV12-4,TRBJ2-3,CASRPLGSLLDTQYF
TRBV5-8,TRBJ1-2,CASSSDRTFYGYTF
TRBV6-2/TRBV6-3,TRBJ1-5,CASTQTQVQPQHF
TRBV12-3/TRBV12-4,TRBJ1-4,CASSRFEKLFF
TRBV19,TRBJ2-2,CASSIVSGRAIGELFF
TRBV12-3/TRBV12-4,TRBJ2-2,CASSFMAGESGELFF
TRBV2,TRBJ2-6,CASSALVGAGANVLTF
TRBV10-1,TRBJ2-2,CASSALAGGPLDTGELFF
TRBV10-3,TRBJ2-7,CATASASYEQYF
TRBV3-1,TRBJ1-5,CASSQGRGLGQPQHF